This is a list of T cell receptor beta chains from one sample in a study of siplizumab effects on memory and regulatory T cells. Sequencing was performed with immunoSEQ multiplex PCR; in TCRdb, only in-frame clones are kept and a portion is missing. The data contain some 40,000 clones, around 90% of them singletons. Sequenced: naive CD4+ T cells sorted from blood. These receptors were collected from a human donor in good health. The CDR3 runs from the conserved cysteine through the conserved F or W. The D gene is left open where the match is weak. Clone size is shown for a subset of rows, as once, few, many or a class of expanded clone.

j_call d_call cdr3_length clone_size v_call cdr3_nt cdr3_aa
TRBJ2-1 - 16 - TRBV19 TGTGCCAGTGCAACGGGGAGACAGAGCTCCTACAATGAGCAGTTCTTC CASATGRQSSYNEQFF
TRBJ1-1 - 13 - TRBV6-5 TGTGCCAGCAGTCCTACAGGGTCGGCTGAAGCTTTCTTT CASSPTGSAEAFF
TRBJ2-1 - 13 - TRBV28 TGTGCCAGCAGTTGGTCCGGGGACAATGAGCAGTTCTTC CASSWSGDNEQFF
TRBJ2-7 - 15 - TRBV5-1 TGCGCCAGCAGCTTCGGTGGGGGTTCCTCCTACGAGCAGTACTTC CASSFGGGSSYEQYF
TRBJ1-4 - 15 once TRBV6-5 TGTGCCAGCAGCCCCCAGCCTTCAACTAATGAAAAACTGTTTTTT CASSPQPSTNEKLFF
TRBJ2-7 TRBD1 16 - TRBV6-6 TGTGCCAGCAGTTATGGTGGGGCAGGGGGCTTGTACGAGCAGTACTTC CASSYGGAGGLYEQYF
TRBJ1-1 - 14 - TRBV11-2 TGTGCCAGCAGCCCGCCGGTGCGCCACACTGAAGCTTTCTTT CASSPPVRHTEAFF
TRBJ2-3 - 13 - TRBV7-2 TGTGCCAGCAGCAGCACATTCACAGATACGCAGTATTTT CASSSTFTDTQYF
TRBJ2-5 - 15 - TRBV25-1 TGTGCCAGCAGTGAACCCCCGGGTCCGAGGGAGACCCAGTACTTC CASSEPPGPRETQYF
TRBJ2-5 - 13 - TRBV11-2 TGTGCCAGCAGCTTAGAGGGAACTGAGACCCAGTACTTC CASSLEGTETQYF
TRBJ2-5 - 19 - TRBV12-5 TGTGCTAGTGGTTTGGTATCCAGGGGGGGGGTGATAAACCAAGAGACCCAGTACTTC CASGLVSRGGVINQETQYF
TRBJ1-3 TRBD1 15 - TRBV4-2 TGTGCCAGCAGCCACGGACAGGGGTCTGGAAACACCATATATTTT CASSHGQGSGNTIYF
TRBJ2-3 - 13 - TRBV5-1 TGCGCCAGCAGCGGCGAAGGCACAGATACGCAGTATTTT CASSGEGTDTQYF
TRBJ2-2 TRBD1 18 - TRBV5-4 TGTGCCAGCAGCCCCACCTCATGGGGACAGGGGACAACCGGGGAGCTGTTTTTT CASSPTSWGQGTTGELFF
TRBJ2-5 TRBD2 14 - TRBV7-9 TGTGCCAGCAGCAGCCTAGCGGGAGAGGAGACCCAGTACTTC CASSSLAGEETQYF
TRBJ1-1 - 14 - TRBV6-1 TGTGCCAGCAGCTTAGGAAACGTGAACACTGAAGCTTTCTTT CASSLGNVNTEAFF
TRBJ1-2 - 13 - TRBV19 TGTGCCAGTAGTAAGGGGGTTGAGTATGGCTACACCTTC CASSKGVEYGYTF
TRBJ1-1 - 11 few TRBV9 TGTGCCAGCAGCGTAGGAGGTGAAGCTTTCTTT CASSVGGEAFF
TRBJ2-1 TRBD1 17 once TRBV11-2 TGTGCCAGCAGCGCTCTACCCGGGACAGGTCGCTACAATGAGCAGTTCTTC CASSALPGTGRYNEQFF
TRBJ1-1 - 15 - TRBV5-4 TGTGCCAGCAGCTTGGTTGGGACGGTGAACACTGAAGCTTTCTTT CASSLVGTVNTEAFF
TRBJ1-5 - 14 - TRBV2 TGTGCCAGCAGAGGCACAGCAAGCAATCAGCCCCAGCATTTT CASRGTASNQPQHF
TRBJ2-5 - 13 - TRBV4-1 TGCGCCAGCAGCCGAGGGCCCATAGAGACCCAGTACTTC CASSRGPIETQYF
TRBJ1-1 TRBD1 14 - TRBV9 TGTGCCAGCAGCGCGACAGGGTGGAACACTGAAGCTTTCTTT CASSATGWNTEAFF
TRBJ2-5 TRBD1 16 - TRBV7-9 TGTGCCAGCAGTCCTGGGGGAAGCAGGGGGCGAGAGACCCAGTACTTC CASSPGGSRGRETQYF
TRBJ2-3 - 16 - TRBV4-1 TGCGCCAGCAGCCAAGATCGGAGCGGAAGCACAGATACGCAGTATTTT CASSQDRSGSTDTQYF
TRBJ1-1 - 11 - TRBV20-1 TGCAGTGCTAGATTAAACACTGAAGCTTTCTTT CSARLNTEAFF
TRBJ1-1 - 14 - TRBV5-4 TGTGCCAGCAGCTCCACGGCCCTGAACACTGAAGCTTTCTTT CASSSTALNTEAFF
TRBJ1-2 - 13 - TRBV19 TGTGCCAGTAGTAGAGACAGCCTCTATGGCTACACCTTC CASSRDSLYGYTF
TRBJ2-3 - 15 - TRBV25-1 TGTGCCAGCAGTGAATCAGGCAGGGTAATGGATACGCAGTATTTT CASSESGRVMDTQYF
TRBJ2-7 TRBD1 14 few TRBV2 TGTGCCAGCAGGATCTTACAGGGGATCAACGAGCAGTACTTC CASRILQGINEQYF
TRBJ2-7 TRBD2 14 - TRBV5-1 TGCGCCAGCAGCGGTCTAGCGGGAGCCCACGAGCAGTACTTC CASSGLAGAHEQYF
TRBJ2-3 TRBD2 15 few TRBV6-5 TGTGCCAGCAGTTACTCGAGTCTAGCGGCAGATACGCAGTATTTT CASSYSSLAADTQYF
TRBJ2-7 TRBD2 17 once TRBV11-2 TGTGCCAGCAGCTTGGCCGGGACTAGCGGGAGGATCTACGAGCAGTACTTC CASSLAGTSGRIYEQYF
TRBJ2-5 TRBD2 18 - TRBV4-1 TGCGCCAGCAGCCCCTATAGGGTAGCGGGAGGTGGAGGGGAGACCCAGTACTTC CASSPYRVAGGGGETQYF
TRBJ2-7 TRBD1 15 - TRBV5-6 TGTGCCAGCAGCGTAGTACAGGGGTCAACCTACGAGCAGTACTTC CASSVVQGSTYEQYF
TRBJ2-7 TRBD1 15 once TRBV27 TGTGCCAGCAGTTCACGGGCGACAGGGGTACGCGAGCAGTACTTC CASSSRATGVREQYF
TRBJ2-5 - 16 - TRBV6-1 TGTGCCAGCAGTGAAGCGTTGGGACATCTCCAAGAGACCCAGTACTTC CASSEALGHLQETQYF
TRBJ1-2 TRBD1 16 - TRBV7-2 TGTGCCAGCAGCTTCGGGACAGGGGCACAAAACTATGGCTACACCTTC CASSFGTGAQNYGYTF
TRBJ1-5 - 15 - TRBV18 TGTGCCAGCTCAAGCGGACAGTATAGCAATCAGCCCCAGCATTTT CASSSGQYSNQPQHF
TRBJ2-7 - 14 - TRBV2 TGTGCCAGCAGTGATGAGACTACATCCTACGAGCAGTACTTC CASSDETTSYEQYF